Reported below is one T cell receptor beta chain. This entry comes from a study of blood T cells in healthy people across ages. Together with a sample-barcoded 5' primer, a J-beta primer mix was included in a second PCR lasting roughly 7 to 11 cycles. One entry per CDR3 protein, called by TCRdb with MiXCR from the 5' RACE reads. This sample has about 780,000 distinct CDR3 sequences, with roughly 26% found just once. The CDR3 has 15 amino acids. CDR1 is DFQATT, CDR2 SNEGSKA, per germline (reference sequence). V shed 5 bases and J 4 bases; nucleotides not matched to a gene: 12. This sample also appeared in a second study, on T cells of mothers and their children.

The source of this sequence is a boy younger than 18 in good health. Sequenced input: blood. The V call is TRBV20-1, the J call TRBJ2-5; 8 bases match TRBD2. In DNA form, the CDR3 reads TGCAGTGCTTTTGGAACAACTAGCGGAGGAGAGACCCAGTACTTC. Encoded protein: CSAFGTTSGGETQYF.